This T cell receptor beta chain was sequenced for a study of identical twins. Study-wide results and limits: These conclusions were based on statistical analysis (cross-sectional, not following the same donors). Carriage of fewer insertions was seen in abundant cord blood beta clonotypes, whereas memory repertoires showed none. Invariant cells of the MAIT and iNKT types might have partly distorted the zero-insertion analyses.

This CDR3 spans 16 amino acids. The V gene's germline CDR1 is ENHRY and CDR2 SYGVKD. V shed 4 bases and J 3 bases; nucleotides not matched to a gene: 3. TCRdb itself ran the 5' RACE reads through MiXCR, one entry per CDR3 protein. Of about 460,000 distinct CDR3 sequences in the sample, 13% to 15% were seen once. Only healthy Caucasians were enrolled as donors. As concerns this clonotype: What it binds is not known.

This same sample was also part of a study on yellow fever vaccine responses in identical twins.

Sequenced material: CD4+ T cells sorted from blood. The gene calls are TRBV10-3 and TRBJ2-2; TRBD1 aligns across 12 bases. This clonotype originated in a woman between 18 and 30 years old in good health. The CDR3 coding sequence is TGTGCCATCAGTGGGGACAGGGGGCCTTACACCGGGGAGCTGTTTTTT. Translating it yields CAISGDRGPYTGELFF.